This entry features one T cell receptor (beta chain) sequence. The antigen is unknown. Trimming cost V 4 bases and J 4 bases; bases outside gene matches: 6. Germline V gives CDR1 SGHNT, CDR2 YYREEE (reference sequence). The CDR3 extends over 16 amino acids. Sorted populations comprised CD4+ and CD8+ T cells obtained from PBMCs. cDNA serving as the sequencing template came from extracted, reverse transcribed RNA. Sequencing used immunoSEQ multiplex PCR; TCRdb keeps in-frame clones, though not all of them. The sample lists 220,000 or so clones; roughly 57% were seen once. The entry originates in a study of CD8+ T cells in alopecia areata. Study observations and caveats: Patients showed less clear TCR sequence sharing than mice, possibly partly because of HLA diversity.

The TCR was taken from a human donor with alopecia areata. The chain has TRBV5-4 and TRBJ2-1; TRBD2 matches at 12 bases. Sequenced material: CD4+ T cells sorted from blood, taken at week 0. Written as DNA, the CDR3 is TGTGCCAGCAGCCCTAGCGGGGGGGCCTATTACAATGAGCAGTTCTTC. It yields the protein CASSPSGGAYYNEQFF.